This T cell receptor (beta chain) was sequenced in a study of naive and memory T cell subsets. This clonotype is classed as medium-sized. TCR cDNA received a 3' ligated oligonucleotide that carried a UMI. Whole-blood samples were roughly 2.3 ml of peripheral blood from healthy adult volunteers. The SP2 primer and nested alpha and beta constant region primers amplified ligated cDNA in four rounds. Reverse transcription of blood and skin TCR RNA was primed at alpha and beta constant regions. One entry per CDR3 protein, called by TCRdb with MiXCR from the UMI-ligation and nested PCR reads. There are more than 25,000 distinct CDR3 sequences in the sample; 4% to 6.5% occur only once, and under 8% lies in the top ten. Trimming took 6 bases from V and 2 from J, leaving 11 bases between them. The CDR3 has 14 amino acids. Germline V CDR1 and CDR2: KGHDR, SFDVKD.

The specimen sequenced was blood. The chain couples TRBV24-1 to TRBJ2-3; TRBD2 is a possible D gene (5 bases). The TCR comes from an adult in good health. The CDR3 loop is CATSSRDYTDTQYF. CDR3 nucleotides: TGTGCCACCAGTTCTCGGGATTACACAGATACGCAGTATTTT.